What follows are 3 T cell receptor beta chains derived from one specimen sequenced in a study of response to subunit inactivated influenza vaccine. A single record per CDR3 protein comes from TCRdb applying MiXCR to the RT-PCR reads. The profile shows around 750,000 distinct CDR3 sequences, roughly 20% of them singletons. Specimen: PBMCs from blood, collected 5 days after vaccination. The receptors were gathered from a man aged 50 to 59 who received an inactivated influenza vaccine.

This clonotype was detected many times. The chain employs TRBV5-6 and TRBJ2-7; D not certain. The V end lost 1 base, the J end lost 0 bases, and 8 bases lay between the germline ends. The germline gives CDR1 SGHDT, CDR2 YYEEEE. The CDR3 length is 14 residues. In DNA form, the CDR3 reads TGTGCCAGCAGCTTGTCCCGGTCCTCCTACGAGCAGTACTTC. It codes for CASSLSRSSYEQYF.

In its sample, this clonotype was seen a few times. The chain joins TRBV28 to TRBJ2-3; D perhaps matches TRBD2 (5 bases). CDR1 and CDR2 from the germline V gene are MDHEN and SYDVKM. Trimming removed 6 bases at V and 4 bases at J, with 17 bases between. This CDR3 has 15 amino acids. The CDR3 loop is CASSVIREVADTQYF. In nucleotides, the CDR3 is TGTGCCAGCAGCGTCATTCGGGAAGTGGCAGATACGCAGTATTTT.

The CDR3 protein is CASSLVTSGSEQFF. The CDR3 DNA follows: TGTGCCAGCAGCTTAGTAACTAGCGGGAGTGAGCAGTTCTTC. The chain links TRBV7-2 to TRBJ2-1; 11 bases fit TRBD2. The CDR3 covers 14 residues. Germline CDR1 is SGHTA and CDR2 is FQGNSA. V shed 1 base and J 9 bases; nucleotides not matched to a gene: 2. Together with reference TRBV7-2 and TRBJ2-1, the CDR3 gives the full variable domain: GAGVSQSPSNKVTEKGKDVELRCDPISGHTALYWYRQSLGQGLEFLIYFQGNSAPDKSGLPSDRFSAERTGGSVSTLTIQRTQQEDSAVYLCASSLVTSGSEQFFGPGTRLTVL.